These T cell receptor beta chains were read from a single sample in a study of CD8+ T cells in alopecia areata. Here immunoSEQ multiplex PCR was the method, and the copy in TCRdb shows in-frame clones only, minus some. Of roughly 190,000 clones listed, 50% to 70% were seen once; the top ten hold approximately 1.2%. The sample here was CD4+ T cells sorted from blood, taken at week 49, from a patient treated with tofacitinib. The receptors originated from a human donor with alopecia areata. Each CDR3 is given with its conserved first and last residue. Clone size, where shown, is once, few, many, or a class for clones that have expanded.

V gene	J gene	CDR3 length	clone size	CDR3 protein
TRBV5-4	TRBJ2-3	16	-	CASSLGLAGATDTQYF
TRBV7-9	TRBJ1-2	14	few	CASSLPAGDYGYTF
TRBV5-1	TRBJ1-1	14	few	CASSSGQPNTEAFF
TRBV27	TRBJ2-6	17	-	CASSLHWEGEGANVLTF
TRBV7-8	TRBJ1-2	21	-	CASSLGWLVPGTGMETGGYTF
TRBV29-1	TRBJ2-1	14	-	CSVELAGPYNGQFF
TRBV5-1	TRBJ1-2	15	-	CASSLETTGTYGYTF
TRBV29-1	TRBJ2-7	11	-	CSVLQESAQYF
TRBV5-1	TRBJ2-1	14	-	CASSLARRGQEQFF
TRBV29-1	TRBJ1-1	13	-	CSVGKGWDTEAFF
TRBV9	TRBJ2-6	14	-	CASSVDSGANVLTF
TRBV27	TRBJ2-7	14	-	CASSLRDRLFEQYF
TRBV5-4	TRBJ2-3	15	-	CASSPRTSLADTQYF
TRBV10-3	TRBJ2-3	17	-	CAISDRGRGVSLDTQYF
TRBV27	TRBJ1-2	14	-	CASSAGTGVYGYTF
TRBV4-3	TRBJ1-1	15	-	CASSPQTTGNTEAFF